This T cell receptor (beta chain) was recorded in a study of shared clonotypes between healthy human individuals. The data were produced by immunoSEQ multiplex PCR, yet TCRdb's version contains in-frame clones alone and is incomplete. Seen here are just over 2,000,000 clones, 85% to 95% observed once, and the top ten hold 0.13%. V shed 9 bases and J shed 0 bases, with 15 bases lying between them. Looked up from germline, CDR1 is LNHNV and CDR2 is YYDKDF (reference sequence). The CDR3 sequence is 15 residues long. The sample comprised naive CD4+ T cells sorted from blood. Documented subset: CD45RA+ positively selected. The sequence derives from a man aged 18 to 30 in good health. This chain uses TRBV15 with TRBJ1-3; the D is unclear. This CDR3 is CATRGGISSGNTIYF. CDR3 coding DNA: TGTGCCACAAGAGGCGGCATCAGCTCTGGAAACACCATATATTTT. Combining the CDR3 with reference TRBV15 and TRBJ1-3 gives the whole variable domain DAMVIQNPRYQVTQFGKPVTLSCSQTLNHNVMYWYQQKSSQAPKLLFHYYDKDFNNEADTPDNFQSRRPNTSFCFLDIRSPGLGDTAMYLCATRGGISSGNTIYFGEGSWLTVV.